This T cell receptor beta chain was obtained from a study of beta chain features in type 1 diabetes. The entirety of the isolated RNA underwent reverse transcription, so expressed TCRB transcripts were sequenced. TCRdb keeps only in-frame clones here, not all; method: immunoSEQ multiplex PCR. The sample records 150,000 or so clones, roughly 65% being singletons. Concerning this clone itself: What it binds is not known.

CDR3 length: 16 amino acids. Germline V CDR1 and CDR2: SEHNR, FQNEAQ (reference sequence). Deletions cut 5 bases from V and 2 bases from J, with 15 bases between. Whole-study findings and limits: Among patients with Type 1 diabetes, TCRB CDR3s were moderately but significantly shorter in every one of the four CD4+ subsets.

The clonotype comes from a young man with type 1 diabetes. The sample comprised naive CD4+ T cells from blood. The genes are TRBV7-9 and TRBJ2-2; no definite D call. The CDR3 DNA reads TGTGCCAGCAGCCCCATCAAAACGCCAAACACCGGGGAGCTGTTTTTT. The encoded protein is CASSPIKTPNTGELFF.